What follows are 18 T cell receptor beta chains derived from one specimen sequenced in a study of T cells after yellow fever vaccination. TCRdb re-derived calls from the 5' RACE reads in MiXCR, one entry per CDR3 protein. Of some 97,000 distinct CDR3 sequences in the sample, about 5.8% are singletons; the top ten hold about 40%. Specimen: CD8+ T cells sorted from PBMCs, collected 10 days after the yellow fever booster vaccination. The receptors were sampled from a man aged 18 to 30 who received the YFV17D yellow fever vaccine.

In its sample, this clonotype was seen a few times. The chain is built from TRBV7-9 and TRBJ2-5, with D perhaps being TRBD1 or TRBD2 (5 bases each). V lost 5 bases and J lost 2, with 12 bases in between. The CDR3 consists of 14 residues. Germline V CDR1 and CDR2: SEHNR, FQNEAQ (reference sequence). The CDR3: CASSRGPRQETQYF. CDR3 sequence (DNA): TGTGCCAGCAGCCGGGGACCCCGGCAAGAGACCCAGTACTTC.

Only a few counts were recorded for this clonotype. The rearrangement links TRBV12-1 to TRBJ2-7; the table's TRBD1 call for D was not verified on the DNA. TRBV12-1 is assigned pseudogene status. CDR3 length: 21 residues. In nucleotides, the CDR3 is TGTGCCAGCAGCGTAAATCCGGGACAGGGAAATATTTTAGGCCGGGAATACGAGCAGTACTTC. Its protein product is CASSVNPGQGNILGREYEQYF.

There are a few counts of this clonotype. The V call is TRBV15, the J call TRBJ2-5; D might be TRBD1 (5 bases). The V end was cut by 5 bases, the J end by 5 bases, with 9 bases between. This CDR3 region has 12 residues. Germline V CDR1 and CDR2: LNHNV, YYDKDF (reference sequence). In nucleotides, the CDR3 is TGTGCCACCAGCGGACAAGGGGAGACCCAGTACTTC. Protein product: CATSGQGETQYF.

The chain joins TRBV12-3 or TRBV12-4 to TRBJ2-1; 15 bases are a match to TRBD2. CDR3 length equals 18 residues. V shed 4 bases and J 0 bases; nucleotides not matched to a gene: 4. The CDR3, as DNA: TGTGCCAGCAGTTCCGGGACTAGCGGGGGGAGCTCCTACAATGAGCAGTTCTTC. Translated, it gives CASSSGTSGGSSYNEQFF.

This clonotype was seen a few times. V gene TRBV29-1 combines with J gene TRBJ2-1; TRBD1 matches at 9 bases. This CDR3 region has 13 residues. Trimming at V came to 7 bases and at J to 7 bases, leaving 8 bases not matched to a gene. CDR1 and CDR2 from the germline V gene are SQVTM and ANQGSEA. The CDR3 region has the DNA TGCAGCGCGGGACAGGGTCTCACAAATGAGCAGTTCTTC. This encodes CSAGQGLTNEQFF.

V is TRBV4-1 and J is TRBJ1-1, with no clear D. Germline-derived CDR1 and CDR2 are MGHRA and YSYEKL. The length of the CDR3 is 15 residues. V shed 1 base and J shed 10 bases, with 19 bases lying between them. CDR3 sequence: CASSQGRRYSPGAFF. The CDR3 DNA sequence: TGCGCCAGCAGCCAAGGCAGGAGGTACTCCCCTGGAGCTTTCTTT.

This clonotype was counted ten times or more. The genes are TRBV4-1 and TRBJ1-1; D not resolved. The CDR3 loop spans 14 amino acids. CDR1 is MGHRA, CDR2 YSYEKL, per germline. Trimming removed 1 base at V and 5 bases at J, with 11 bases between. As DNA, the CDR3 is TGCGCCAGCAGCCAAGCAAGGGTTGGGACTGAAGCTTTCTTT. Residues: CASSQARVGTEAFF.

The chain carries TRBV3-1 and TRBJ2-7, with TRBD1 matching over 11 bases. The ends lost 4 bases at V and 3 bases at J; junction bases unmatched: 2. CDR1 is LGHDT and CDR2 is YNNKEL in the germline V gene (reference sequence). The CDR3 length is 14 residues. The CDR3 here is CASSPGTGGYEQYV. The DNA for the CDR3 is TGTGCCAGCAGCCCCGGGACAGGGGGCTACGAGCAGTACGTC.

The chain joins TRBV3-1 to TRBJ2-7; weak D call: TRBD2 (6 bases). Between the trimmed V and J ends, which lost 2 bases and 0 bases, there was a span of 11 bases. The CDR3 has 15 residues. Germline loops: CDR1 LGHDT, CDR2 YNNKEL (reference sequence). The CDR3 DNA follows: TGTGCCAGCAGCCAATTCGCGGGGAGCTCCTACGAGCAGTACTTC. It codes for CASSQFAGSSYEQYF.

The chain employs TRBV25-1 and TRBJ2-7; 9 bases line up with TRBD1. Germline V gene sequence: CDR1 MGHDK, CDR2 SYGVNS. V shed 6 bases and J 5 bases; nucleotides not matched to a gene: 8. This CDR3 contains 14 residues. CDR3 sequence: CASSAGQGFNEQYF. DNA of the CDR3: TGTGCCAGCAGCGCAGGACAGGGGTTTAACGAGCAGTACTTC.

This rearrangement joins TRBV27 to TRBJ1-5; 7 bases line up with TRBD1. CDR1 MNHEY and CDR2 SMNVEV come from the germline V gene (reference sequence). The CDR3 runs 13 residues. V shed 4 bases, J shed 6 bases, and the junction held 3 bases outside the gene matches. The CDR3 protein is CASSWTGGQPQHF. The CDR3, as DNA: TGTGCCAGCAGTTGGACAGGTGGTCAGCCCCAGCATTTT.

This sequence joins TRBV7-2 and TRBJ2-7; 7 positions match TRBD2. Trimming cost V 2 bases and J 0 bases; bases outside gene matches: 16. The germline CDR1 and CDR2 sequences are SGHTA and FQGNSA. There are 19 residues in the CDR3. Here the CDR3 DNA reads TGTGCCAGCAGCTTATTACCCATCCCCGCTAGCGGTAGCTCCTACGAGCAGTACGTC. This codes for CASSLLPIPASGSSYEQYV.

This clonotype was detected a few times. CDR3 DNA: TGTGCCAGCGGAGCGGCCAGCGGTCACGATGAGCAGTTCTTC. Its protein product is CASGAASGHDEQFF. The rearrangement links TRBV11-2 to TRBJ2-1; D possibly corresponds to TRBD2 (5 bases). V was trimmed by 8 bases and J by 8 bases, leaving 19 bases between them. Germline loops: CDR1 SGHAT, CDR2 FQNNGV. CDR3 length: 14 amino acids.

This clonotype was seen only a few times. The genes are TRBV29-1 and TRBJ1-2; the D gene is possibly TRBD1 (5 bases). Trimming took 7 bases from V and 6 from J, leaving 24 bases between them. This CDR3 is built from 15 residues. Germline CDR1 reads SQVTM; CDR2 reads ANQGSEA. CDR3 sequence (DNA): TGCAGCGCCTGGACCCGCCCGGGGACCCGGGATGGCTACACCTTC. This encodes CSAWTRPGTRDGYTF.

The V and J genes are TRBV5-5 and TRBJ2-3; 7 bases fit TRBD1. CDR1 and CDR2 (germline): SGHKS, YYEKEE (reference sequence). With 3 bases clipped from V and 1 base from J, the junction kept 11 bases outside the gene matches. The CDR3 spans 17 residues. The CDR3, as DNA: TGTGCCAGCAGCTCGACAGGGAATACACATCGCACAGATACGCAGTATTTT. Residues: CASSSTGNTHRTDTQYF.

This clonotype was seen more than once but under ten times. This sequence joins TRBV12-3 or TRBV12-4 and TRBJ2-5, with 7 nucleotides matching TRBD1. The length of the CDR3 is 12 residues. V was pared by 5 bases and J by 13 bases, with 10 bases of the junction left unmatched. CDR3 in amino acids: CASSPPGQPLYF. The CDR3 DNA is TGTGCCAGCAGTCCGCCGGGACAGCCTTTGTACTTC.

The genes are TRBV20-1 and TRBJ2-3, with TRBD2 matching 14 bases. The trim removed 5 bases at V and 4 bases at J, leaving 5 bases unmatched. The CDR3 has 15 residues. Germline CDR1 and CDR2: DFQATT and SNEGSKA (reference sequence). The CDR3 reads CSALTSGGAADTQYF. The CDR3 DNA reads TGCAGTGCTCTGACTAGCGGGGGGGCCGCAGATACGCAGTATTTT.

This clonotype came up a few times. The chain is built from TRBV25-1 and TRBJ2-5; D is unclear. V was trimmed by 3 bases and J by 5 bases, leaving 10 bases between them. Germline V gene sequence: CDR1 MGHDK, CDR2 SYGVNS. The CDR3 has 13 amino acids. DNA for the CDR3: TGTGCCAGCAGTGAGCTGGGGTCGGAGACCCAGTACTTC. Translation gives CASSELGSETQYF.